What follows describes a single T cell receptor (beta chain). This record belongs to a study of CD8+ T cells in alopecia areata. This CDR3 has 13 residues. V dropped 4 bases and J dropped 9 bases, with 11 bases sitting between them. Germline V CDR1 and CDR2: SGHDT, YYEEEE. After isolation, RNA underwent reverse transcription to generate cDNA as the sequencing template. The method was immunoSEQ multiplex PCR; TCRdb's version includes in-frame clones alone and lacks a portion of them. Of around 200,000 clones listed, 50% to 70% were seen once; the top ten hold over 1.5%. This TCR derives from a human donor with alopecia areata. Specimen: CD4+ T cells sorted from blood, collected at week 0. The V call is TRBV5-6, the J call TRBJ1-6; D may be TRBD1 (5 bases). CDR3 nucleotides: TGTGCCAGCAGCGCCTGGGGGAGTTCACCCCTCCACTTT. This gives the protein CASSAWGSSPLHF.